The source of this TCR beta chain is a study of cytomegalovirus exposure and HLA in healthy donors. Study-wide points: Segments of the TCR beta V type were, in most cases, productive about 90% or about 30% of the time in an earlier analysis. Roughly uniform depth of sequencing across donors was assumed in presence/absence analyses.

As to this clone: What it binds is unknown.

Researchers ran the PCR with 60 Vbeta and 13 Jbeta primers. Sequenced by immunoSEQ multiplex PCR; TCRdb stores in-frame clones only, minus some. The repertoire includes over 100,000 clones, roughly 68% of them detected once, and approximately 9.4% sits in the top ten. The receptor was derived from a man aged 25-45 years in good health and CMV-seropositive. The sequenced material came from PBMCs.

As DNA, the CDR3 is TGTGCCAGCAGCCGTGGGACAGGCGGTCAGCCCCAGCATTTT. Its protein product is CASSRGTGGQPQHF. V gene TRBV5-5 combines with J gene TRBJ1-5; 8 bases are a match to TRBD1. The germline V gene has CDR1 SGHKS and CDR2 YYEKEE (reference sequence). J was trimmed by 6 bases and V by 4 bases; bases with no gene match: 6. This CDR3 contains 14 residues. Complete variable domain (other parts from reference TRBV5-5 and TRBJ1-5): DAGVTQSPTHLIKTRGQQVTLRCSPISGHKSVSWYQQVLGQGPQFIFQYYEKEERGRGNFPDRFSARQFPNYSSELNVNALLLGDSALYLCASSRGTGGQPQHFGDGTRLSIL.